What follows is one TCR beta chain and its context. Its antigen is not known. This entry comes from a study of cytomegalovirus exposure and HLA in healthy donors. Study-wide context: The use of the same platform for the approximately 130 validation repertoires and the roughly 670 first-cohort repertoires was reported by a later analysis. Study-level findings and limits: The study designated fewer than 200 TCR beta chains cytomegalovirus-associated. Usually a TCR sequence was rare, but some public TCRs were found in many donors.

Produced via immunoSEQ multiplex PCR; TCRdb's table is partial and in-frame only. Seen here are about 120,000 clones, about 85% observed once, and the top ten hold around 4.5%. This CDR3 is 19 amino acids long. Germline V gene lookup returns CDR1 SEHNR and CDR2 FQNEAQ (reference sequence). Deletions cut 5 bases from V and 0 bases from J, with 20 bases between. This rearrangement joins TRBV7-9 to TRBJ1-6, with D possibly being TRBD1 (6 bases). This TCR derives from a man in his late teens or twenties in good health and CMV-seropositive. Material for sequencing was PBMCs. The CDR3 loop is CASSAAGKGGGSYNSPLHF. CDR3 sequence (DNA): TGTGCCAGCAGCGCCGCTGGTAAGGGAGGGGGCTCCTATAATTCACCCCTCCACTTT.